These 14 T cell receptor beta chains originate from one sample sequenced in a study of T cells in Graves' hyperthyroidism and ophthalmopathy. Amplified TCR beta CDR3 regions came from RNA transcripts. During a first-round RT-PCR of the TCR CDR3, the HTBI primer set was used. Via MiXCR, TCRdb re-called the multiplex PCR reads, giving one row per CDR3 protein. The table lists almost 350,000 distinct CDR3 sequences, 18% of them singletons. The specimen was blood. These receptors were taken from a woman aged 35 to 49 with Graves' ophthalmopathy.

This clonotype was counted ten times or more. The chain joins TRBV6-5 to TRBJ1-3; D uncertain. V lost 8 bases, J lost 0 bases, and 14 bases lay in between. Germline-derived CDR1 and CDR2 are MNHEY and SVGAGI. This CDR3 is built from 15 residues. The CDR3 spells CASVPAGRSGNTIYF. The CDR3 coding sequence is TGTGCCAGCGTCCCAGCCGGCCGCTCTGGAAACACCATATATTTT.

In its sample, this clonotype was seen many times. The chain employs TRBV20-1 and TRBJ1-1; no definite D call. Germline V CDR1 and CDR2: DFQATT, SNEGSKA (reference sequence). CDR3 size: 13 residues. V gave up 0 bases and J gave up 0 bases, with 5 bases separating them. For the CDR3, the DNA is TGCAGTGCTAGAGATTGGGTGAACACTGAAGCTTTCTTT. Its protein product is CSARDWVNTEAFF.

This chain links TRBV6-5 with TRBJ2-5; 9 bases line up with TRBD2. The CDR3 has 16 residues. Trimming at V came to 3 bases and at J to 3 bases, leaving 8 bases not matched to a gene. Looked up from germline, CDR1 is MNHEY and CDR2 is SVGAGI. The CDR3 DNA is TGTGCCAGCAGTTATGCGGCGGGAGGGCCGGAAGAGACCCAGTACTTC. It yields the protein CASSYAAGGPEETQYF.

This clonotype was recorded at least ten times. The V call is TRBV7-9, the J call TRBJ2-7, with a weak D call TRBD1 (6 bases). The CDR3 runs 13 residues. Germline CDR1 and CDR2: SEHNR and FQNEAQ (reference sequence). V dropped 3 bases and J dropped 5 bases, with 11 bases sitting between them. CDR3 region: CASSFSAGDEQYF. The DNA for the CDR3 is TGTGCCAGCAGCTTTTCCGCAGGGGACGAGCAGTACTTC.

This clonotype has ten or more counts. The CDR3 sequence: CASSLGDSQETQYF. CDR3 DNA: TGTGCCAGCAGCTTAGGGGACAGTCAAGAGACCCAGTACTTC. The chain links TRBV7-8 to TRBJ2-5; 7 nucleotides align to TRBD1. Germline CDR1 is SGHVS and CDR2 is FQNEAQ. The CDR3 is 14 amino acids. Trimming cost V 1 base and J 2 bases; bases outside gene matches: 1.

The rearrangement links TRBV30 to TRBJ1-1; D uncertain. The CDR3 contains 12 residues. Germline assignment: CDR1 GTSNPN and CDR2 SVGIG (reference sequence). Trimming left V 5 bases short and J 0 bases short, with 7 bases between. The CDR3 spells CAWSPVNTEAFF. CDR3 in DNA: TGTGCCTGGTCCCCGGTGAACACTGAAGCTTTCTTT. Full variable domain (outside the CDR3, taken from reference TRBV30 and TRBJ1-1): SQTIHQWPATLVQPVGSPLSLECTVEGTSNPNLYWYRQAAGRGLQLLFYSVGIGQISSEVPQNLSASRPQDRQFILSSKKLLLSDSGFYLCAWSPVNTEAFFGQGTRLTVV.

This clonotype was recorded at least ten times. This chain uses TRBV12-3 or TRBV12-4 with TRBJ2-7, with TRBD2 as a possible D gene (5 bases). V dropped 6 bases and J dropped 3 bases, with 9 bases sitting between them. This CDR3 region has 12 residues. The CDR3 bases are TGTGCCAGCAGCTCAGAGGGCTACGAGCAGTACTTC. This translates into CASSSEGYEQYF.

The table lists this clonotype with many counts. The chain employs TRBV5-8 and TRBJ2-7, with 8 bases matching TRBD2. Looked up from germline, CDR1 is SGHTS and CDR2 is YDEGEE. This CDR3 contains 13 residues. Trimming at V came to 7 bases and at J to 5 bases, leaving 8 bases not matched to a gene. The CDR3 bases are TGTGCCAGCCGCCGGGAGGGGCACCACGAGCAGTACTTC. Translated: CASRREGHHEQYF.

This clonotype was seen many times. The V call is TRBV4-1, the J call TRBJ1-1, with D hard to call. The V gene lost 0 bases and the J gene lost 4 bases, with 12 bases spanning the gap. The CDR3 contains 15 residues. Germline CDR1 reads MGHRA; CDR2 reads YSYEKL. CDR3 amino acids: CASSQDRVGVTEAFF. For the CDR3, the DNA is TGCGCCAGCAGCCAAGATAGGGTGGGAGTCACTGAAGCTTTCTTT.

In its sample, this clonotype was seen many times. The chain uses TRBV6-1 and TRBJ2-5; D is uncertain. Per the germline V gene, CDR1 is MNHNS and CDR2 is SASEGT. V lost 3 bases and J lost 4, with 3 bases in between. The CDR3 extends over 11 amino acids. The CDR3 DNA follows: TGTGCCAGCAGTGATGTAGAGACCCAGTACTTC. Protein product: CASSDVETQYF.

The chain employs TRBV6-2 or TRBV6-3 and TRBJ1-3; D uncertain. Germline CDR1 is MNHEY and CDR2 is SVGEGT. The CDR3 is made up of 16 amino acids. V was pared by 0 bases and J by 0 bases, with 9 bases between. The DNA for the CDR3 is TGTGCCAGCAGTTACTCGACGTCCATCTCTGGAAACACCATATATTTT. Its translation: CASSYSTSISGNTIYF.

In the case of this clonotype: Mismatch with germline at one junction end may stem from a read error. This chain joins TRBV28 and TRBJ1-2; 7 bases match TRBD1. CDR3 size: 13 residues. Germline V CDR1 and CDR2: MDHEN, SYDVKM. CDR3 residues: CASSIQGYDGYIF. In DNA form, the CDR3 reads TGTGCCAGCAGCATACAGGGGTACGATGGCTACATCTTC.

This clonotype was seen repeatedly, ten times or more. V usage is TRBV4-3 and J usage is TRBJ1-1; D unresolved. V lost 1 base, J lost 0 bases, and 6 bases lay in between. The CDR3 is 14 residues long. Per germline, CDR1 LGHNA and CDR2 YSLEER. CDR3 bases: TGCGCCAGCAGCCAAGCTGGACTGAACACTGAAGCTTTCTTT. It specifies CASSQAGLNTEAFF.

This clonotype was seen at least ten times. The V call is TRBV29-1, the J call TRBJ2-7; D remains unclear. CDR1 SQVTM and CDR2 ANQGSEA come from the germline V gene. The CDR3 has 11 amino acids. Trimming left V 4 bases short and J 5 bases short, with 9 bases between. This CDR3 is CSVGLGHEQYF. The CDR3 DNA sequence: TGCAGCGTTGGCCTCGGGCACGAGCAGTACTTC.